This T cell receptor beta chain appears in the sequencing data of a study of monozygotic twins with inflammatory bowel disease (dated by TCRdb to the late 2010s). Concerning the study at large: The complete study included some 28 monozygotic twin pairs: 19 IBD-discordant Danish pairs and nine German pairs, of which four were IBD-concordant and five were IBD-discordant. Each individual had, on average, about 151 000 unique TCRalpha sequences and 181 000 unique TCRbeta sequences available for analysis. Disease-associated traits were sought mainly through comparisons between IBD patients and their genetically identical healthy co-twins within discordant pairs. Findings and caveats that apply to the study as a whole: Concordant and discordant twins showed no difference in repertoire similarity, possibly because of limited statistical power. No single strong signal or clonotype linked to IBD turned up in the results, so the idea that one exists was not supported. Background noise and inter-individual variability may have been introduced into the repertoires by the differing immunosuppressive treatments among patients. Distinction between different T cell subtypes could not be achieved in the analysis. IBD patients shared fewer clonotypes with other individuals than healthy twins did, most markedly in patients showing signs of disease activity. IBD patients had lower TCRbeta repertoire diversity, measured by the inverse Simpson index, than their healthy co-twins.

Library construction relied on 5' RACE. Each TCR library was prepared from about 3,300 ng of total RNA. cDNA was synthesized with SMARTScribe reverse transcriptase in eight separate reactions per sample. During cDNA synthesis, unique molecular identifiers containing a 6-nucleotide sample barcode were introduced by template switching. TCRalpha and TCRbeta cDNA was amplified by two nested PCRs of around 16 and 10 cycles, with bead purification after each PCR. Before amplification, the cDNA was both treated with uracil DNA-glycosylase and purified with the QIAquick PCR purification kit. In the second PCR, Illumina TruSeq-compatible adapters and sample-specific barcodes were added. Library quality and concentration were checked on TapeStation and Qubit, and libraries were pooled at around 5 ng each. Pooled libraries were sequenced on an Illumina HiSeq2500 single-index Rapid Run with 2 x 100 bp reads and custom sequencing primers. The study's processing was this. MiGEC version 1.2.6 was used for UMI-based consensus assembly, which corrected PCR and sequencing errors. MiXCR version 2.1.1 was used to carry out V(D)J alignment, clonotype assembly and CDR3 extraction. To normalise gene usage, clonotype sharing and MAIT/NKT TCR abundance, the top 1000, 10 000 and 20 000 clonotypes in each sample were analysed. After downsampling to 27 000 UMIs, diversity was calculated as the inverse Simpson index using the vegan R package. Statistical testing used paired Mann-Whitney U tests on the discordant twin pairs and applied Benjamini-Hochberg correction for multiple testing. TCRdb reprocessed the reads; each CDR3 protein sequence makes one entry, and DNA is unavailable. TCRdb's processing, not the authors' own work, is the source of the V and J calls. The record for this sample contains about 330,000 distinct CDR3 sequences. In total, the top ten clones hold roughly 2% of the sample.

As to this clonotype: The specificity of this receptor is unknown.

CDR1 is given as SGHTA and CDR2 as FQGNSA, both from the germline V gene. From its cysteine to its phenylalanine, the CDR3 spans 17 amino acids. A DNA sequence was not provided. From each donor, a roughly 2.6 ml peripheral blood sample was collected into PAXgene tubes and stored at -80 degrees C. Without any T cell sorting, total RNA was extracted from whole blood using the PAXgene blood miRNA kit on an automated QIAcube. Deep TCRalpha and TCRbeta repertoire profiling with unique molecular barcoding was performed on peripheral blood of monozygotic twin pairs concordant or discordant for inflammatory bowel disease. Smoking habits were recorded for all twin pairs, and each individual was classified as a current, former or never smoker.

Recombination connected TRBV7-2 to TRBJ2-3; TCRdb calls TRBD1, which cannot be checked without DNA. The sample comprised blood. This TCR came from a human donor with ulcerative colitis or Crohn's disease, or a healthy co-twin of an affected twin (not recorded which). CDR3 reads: CASSLGALGGRTDTQYF.